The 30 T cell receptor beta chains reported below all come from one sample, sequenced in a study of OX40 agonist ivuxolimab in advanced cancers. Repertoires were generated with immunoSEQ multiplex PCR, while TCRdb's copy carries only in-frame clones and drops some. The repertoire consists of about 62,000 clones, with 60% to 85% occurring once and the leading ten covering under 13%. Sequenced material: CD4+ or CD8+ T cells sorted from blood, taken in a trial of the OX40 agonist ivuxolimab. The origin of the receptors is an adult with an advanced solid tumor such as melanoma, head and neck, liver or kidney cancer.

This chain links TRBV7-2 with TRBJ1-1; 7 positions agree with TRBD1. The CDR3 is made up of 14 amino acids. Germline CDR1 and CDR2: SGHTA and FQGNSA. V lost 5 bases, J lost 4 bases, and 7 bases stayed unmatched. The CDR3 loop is CASSGRTGATEAFF. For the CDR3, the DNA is TGTGCCAGCAGCGGACGTACAGGGGCCACTGAAGCTTTCTTT.

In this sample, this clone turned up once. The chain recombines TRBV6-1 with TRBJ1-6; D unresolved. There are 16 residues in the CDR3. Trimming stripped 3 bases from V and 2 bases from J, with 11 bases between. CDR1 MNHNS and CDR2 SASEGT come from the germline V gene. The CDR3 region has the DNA TGTGCCAGCAGTGAGGAGGGCGAGGCCTATAATTCACCCCTCCACTTT. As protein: CASSEEGEAYNSPLHF.

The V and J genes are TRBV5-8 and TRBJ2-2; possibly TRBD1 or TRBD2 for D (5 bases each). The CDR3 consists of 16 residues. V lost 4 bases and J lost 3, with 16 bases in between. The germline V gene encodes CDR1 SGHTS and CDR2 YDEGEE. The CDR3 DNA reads TGTGCCAGCAGCCCGGACCGGGGCGGGTACACCGGGGAGCTGTTTTTT. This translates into CASSPDRGGYTGELFF.

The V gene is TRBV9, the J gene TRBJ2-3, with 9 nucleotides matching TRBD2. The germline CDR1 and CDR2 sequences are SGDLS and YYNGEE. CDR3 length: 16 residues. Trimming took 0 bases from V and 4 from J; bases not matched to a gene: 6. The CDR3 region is CASSVEGGGDSDTQYF. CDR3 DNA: TGTGCCAGCAGCGTAGAAGGCGGGGGGGACTCAGATACGCAGTATTTT.

In DNA form, the CDR3 reads TGTGCCGTTCTACGCGGGAACTATGGCTACACCTTC. Encoded protein: CAVLRGNYGYTF. The gene calls are TRBV27 and TRBJ1-2, with D unclear. Germline V gene lookup returns CDR1 MNHEY and CDR2 SMNVEV (reference sequence). CDR3 size: 12 residues. Trimming took 11 bases from V and 2 from J, leaving 12 bases between them.

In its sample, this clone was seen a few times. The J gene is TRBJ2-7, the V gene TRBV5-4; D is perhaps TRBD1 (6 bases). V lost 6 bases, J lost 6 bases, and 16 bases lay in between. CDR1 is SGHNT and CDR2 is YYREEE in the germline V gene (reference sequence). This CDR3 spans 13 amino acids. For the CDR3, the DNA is TGTGCCAGCAAGGTACAGGGTTGGAGCGAGCAGTACTTC. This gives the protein CASKVQGWSEQYF.

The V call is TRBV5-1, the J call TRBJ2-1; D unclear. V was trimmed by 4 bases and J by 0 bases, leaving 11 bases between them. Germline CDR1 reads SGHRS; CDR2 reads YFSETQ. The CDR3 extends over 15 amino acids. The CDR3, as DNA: TGCGCCAGCAGCCGAGGCCAGAACTCCTACAATGAGCAGTTCTTC. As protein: CASSRGQNSYNEQFF.

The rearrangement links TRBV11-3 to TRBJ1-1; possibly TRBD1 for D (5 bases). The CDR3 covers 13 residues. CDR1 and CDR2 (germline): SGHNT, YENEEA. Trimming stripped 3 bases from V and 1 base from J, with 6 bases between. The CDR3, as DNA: TGTGCCAGCAGCTTTGGGGGGAACACTGAAGCTTTCTTT. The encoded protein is CASSFGGNTEAFF.

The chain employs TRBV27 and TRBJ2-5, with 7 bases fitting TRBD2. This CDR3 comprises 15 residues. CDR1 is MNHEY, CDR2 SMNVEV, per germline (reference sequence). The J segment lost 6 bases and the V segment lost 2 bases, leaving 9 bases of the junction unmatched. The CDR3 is CASSLSPRGDQTQYF. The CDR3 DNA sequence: TGTGCCAGCAGTTTAAGTCCTCGGGGGGACCAGACCCAGTACTTC.

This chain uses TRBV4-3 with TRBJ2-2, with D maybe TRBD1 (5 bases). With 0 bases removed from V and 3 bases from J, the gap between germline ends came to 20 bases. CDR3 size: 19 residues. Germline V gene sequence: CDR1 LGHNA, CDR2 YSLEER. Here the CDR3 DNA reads TGCGCCAGCAGCCAAGAAGGGCCGGCCAGGGTCGGTTACACCGGGGAGCTGTTTTTT. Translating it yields CASSQEGPARVGYTGELFF.

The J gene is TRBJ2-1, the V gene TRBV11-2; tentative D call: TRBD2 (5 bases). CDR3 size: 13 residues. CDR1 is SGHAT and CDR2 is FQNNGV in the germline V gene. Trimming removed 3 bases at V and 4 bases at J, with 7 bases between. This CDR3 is CASSLAGYNEQFF. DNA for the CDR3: TGTGCCAGCAGCTTGGCGGGTTACAATGAGCAGTTCTTC.

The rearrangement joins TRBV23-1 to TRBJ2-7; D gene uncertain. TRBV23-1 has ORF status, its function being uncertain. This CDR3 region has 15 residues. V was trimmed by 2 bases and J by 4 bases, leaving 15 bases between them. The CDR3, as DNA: TGCGCCAGCAGTCAAAGTAACCCAGGAGATTACGAGCAGTACTTC. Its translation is CASSQSNPGDYEQYF.

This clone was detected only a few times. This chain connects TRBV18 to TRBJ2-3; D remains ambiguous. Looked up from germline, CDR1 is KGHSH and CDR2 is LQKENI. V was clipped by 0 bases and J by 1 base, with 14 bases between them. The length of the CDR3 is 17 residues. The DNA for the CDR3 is TGTGCCAGCTCACCACCGAGCAACAGATACCGCACAGATACGCAGTATTTT. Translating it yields CASSPPSNRYRTDTQYF. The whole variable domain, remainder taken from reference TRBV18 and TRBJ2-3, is NAGVMQNPRHLVRRRGQEARLRCSPMKGHSHVYWYRQLPEEGLKFMVYLQKENIIDESGMPKERFSAEFPKEGPSILRIQQVVRGDSAAYFCASSPPSNRYRTDTQYFGPGTRLTVL.

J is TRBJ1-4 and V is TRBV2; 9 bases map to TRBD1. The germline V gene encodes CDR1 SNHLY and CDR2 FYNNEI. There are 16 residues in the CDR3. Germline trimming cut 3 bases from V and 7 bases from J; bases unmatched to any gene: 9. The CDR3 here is CASSDPRTGDGEKLFF. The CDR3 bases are TGTGCCAGCAGTGACCCCCGGACAGGGGATGGTGAAAAACTGTTTTTT.

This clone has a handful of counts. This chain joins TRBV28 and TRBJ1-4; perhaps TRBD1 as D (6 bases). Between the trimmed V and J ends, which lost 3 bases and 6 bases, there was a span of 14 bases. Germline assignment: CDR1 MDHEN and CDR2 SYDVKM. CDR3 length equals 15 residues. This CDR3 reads CASSFLSDRHEKLFF. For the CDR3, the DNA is TGTGCCAGCAGTTTTCTGTCTGACAGGCATGAAAAACTGTTTTTT.

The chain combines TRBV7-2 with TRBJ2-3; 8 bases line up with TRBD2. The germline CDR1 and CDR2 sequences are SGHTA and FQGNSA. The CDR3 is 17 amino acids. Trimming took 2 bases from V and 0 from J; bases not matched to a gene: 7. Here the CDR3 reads CASSLNRGGHSTDTQYF. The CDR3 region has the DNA TGTGCCAGCAGCTTAAACCGGGGGGGTCATAGCACAGATACGCAGTATTTT.

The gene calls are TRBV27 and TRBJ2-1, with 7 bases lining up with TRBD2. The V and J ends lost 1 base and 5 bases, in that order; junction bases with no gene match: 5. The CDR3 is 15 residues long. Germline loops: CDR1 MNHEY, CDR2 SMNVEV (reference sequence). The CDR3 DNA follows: TGTGCCAGCAGTTTATTCGGGACTACTAACAATGAGCAGTTCTTC. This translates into CASSLFGTTNNEQFF.

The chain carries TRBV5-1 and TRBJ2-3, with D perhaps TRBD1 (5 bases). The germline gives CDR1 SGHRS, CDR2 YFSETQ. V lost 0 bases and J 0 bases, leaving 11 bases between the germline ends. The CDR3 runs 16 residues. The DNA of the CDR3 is TGCGCCAGCAGCTTGGACAGGATTACTAGCACAGATACGCAGTATTTT. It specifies CASSLDRITSTDTQYF. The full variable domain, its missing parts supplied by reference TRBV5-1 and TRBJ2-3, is KAGVTQTPRYLIKTRGQQVTLSCSPISGHRSVSWYQQTPGQGLQFLFEYFSETQRNKGNFPGRFSGRQFSNSRSEMNVSTLELGDSALYLCASSLDRITSTDTQYFGPGTRLTVL.

CDR3 in amino acids: CASSLGGNYGYTF. Written as DNA, the CDR3 is TGTGCCAGCAGCTTAGGGGGGAACTATGGCTACACCTTC. The rearrangement uses TRBV7-9 and TRBJ1-2; perhaps TRBD1 as D (5 bases). Germline-derived CDR1 and CDR2 are SEHNR and FQNEAQ (reference sequence). The CDR3 totals 13 residues. V was clipped by 1 base and J by 2 bases, with 5 bases between them.

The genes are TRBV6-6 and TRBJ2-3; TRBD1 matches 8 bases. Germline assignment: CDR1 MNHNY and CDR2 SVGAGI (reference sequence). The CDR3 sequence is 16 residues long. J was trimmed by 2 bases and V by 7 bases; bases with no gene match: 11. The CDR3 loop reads CASNPRTGLSTDTQYF. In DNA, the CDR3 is TGTGCCAGCAACCCCAGGACAGGGCTTTCCACAGATACGCAGTATTTT.

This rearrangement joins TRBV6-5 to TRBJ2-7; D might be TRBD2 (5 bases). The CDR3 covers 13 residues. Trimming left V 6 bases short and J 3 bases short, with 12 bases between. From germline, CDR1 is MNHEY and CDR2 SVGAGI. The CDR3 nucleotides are TGTGCCAGCAGCCTCTCCGGGAACTACGAGCAGTACTTC. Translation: CASSLSGNYEQYF.

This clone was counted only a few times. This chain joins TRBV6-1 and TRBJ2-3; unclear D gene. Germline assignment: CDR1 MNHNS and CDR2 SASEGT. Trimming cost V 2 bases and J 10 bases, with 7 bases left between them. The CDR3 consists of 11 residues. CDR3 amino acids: CASSESDPQYF. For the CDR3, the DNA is TGTGCCAGCAGTGAATCGGATCCGCAGTATTTT.

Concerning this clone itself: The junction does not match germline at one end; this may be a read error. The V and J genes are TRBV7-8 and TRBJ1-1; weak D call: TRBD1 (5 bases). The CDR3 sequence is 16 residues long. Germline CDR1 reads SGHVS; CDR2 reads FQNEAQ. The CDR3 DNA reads TGTGCCAGCAGCTTAGTAAACTCCTGGGGGAACGCTGAAGCTTTCTTT. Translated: CASSLVNSWGNAEAFF.

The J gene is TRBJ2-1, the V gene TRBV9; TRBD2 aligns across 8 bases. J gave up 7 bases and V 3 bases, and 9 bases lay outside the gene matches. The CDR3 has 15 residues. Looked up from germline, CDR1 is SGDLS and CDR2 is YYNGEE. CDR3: CASSGTSGRGNEQFF. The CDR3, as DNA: TGTGCCAGCAGCGGGACCAGCGGGAGAGGGAATGAGCAGTTCTTC.

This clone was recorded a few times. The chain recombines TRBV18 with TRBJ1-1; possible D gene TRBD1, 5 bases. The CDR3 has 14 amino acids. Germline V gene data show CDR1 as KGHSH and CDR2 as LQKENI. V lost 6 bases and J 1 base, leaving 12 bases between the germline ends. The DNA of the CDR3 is TGTGCCAGCTCGCCTGACAGAACGAACACTGAAGCTTTCTTT. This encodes CASSPDRTNTEAFF.

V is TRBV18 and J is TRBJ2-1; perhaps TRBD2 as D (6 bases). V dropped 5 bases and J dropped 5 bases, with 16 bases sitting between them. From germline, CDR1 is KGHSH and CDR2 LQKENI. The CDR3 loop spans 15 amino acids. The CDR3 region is CASSRLMGGHNEQFF. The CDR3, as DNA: TGTGCCAGCTCAAGGTTGATGGGAGGTCACAATGAGCAGTTCTTC.

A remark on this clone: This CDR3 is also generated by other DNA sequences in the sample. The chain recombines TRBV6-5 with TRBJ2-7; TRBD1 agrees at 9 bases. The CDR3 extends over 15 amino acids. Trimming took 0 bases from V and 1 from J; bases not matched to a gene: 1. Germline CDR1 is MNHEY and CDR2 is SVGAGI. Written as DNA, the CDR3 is TGTGCCAGCAGTTACTCACAGGGGGCATCCTACGAGCAGTACTTC. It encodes CASSYSQGASYEQYF.

CDR3 DNA sequence: TGCGCCAGCAGCCAGGCCCCTAGCGGGGGGCAGGGAGATACGCAGTATTTT. It codes for CASSQAPSGGQGDTQYF. V gene TRBV4-1 combines with J gene TRBJ2-3, with 11 bases aligning to TRBD2. CDR1 and CDR2 (germline): MGHRA, YSYEKL. The V gene end was trimmed by 3 bases and the J gene end by 5 bases; junction bases not matched to a gene: 10. CDR3 length: 17 residues.

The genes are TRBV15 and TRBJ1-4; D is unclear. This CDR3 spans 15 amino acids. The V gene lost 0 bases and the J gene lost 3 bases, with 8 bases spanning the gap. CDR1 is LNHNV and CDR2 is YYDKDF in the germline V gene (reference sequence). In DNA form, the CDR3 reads TGTGCCACCAGCAGAGAAGGGTTACCTAATGAAAAACTGTTTTTT. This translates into CATSREGLPNEKLFF. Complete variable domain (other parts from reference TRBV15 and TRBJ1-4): DAMVIQNPRYQVTQFGKPVTLSCSQTLNHNVMYWYQQKSSQAPKLLFHYYDKDFNNEADTPDNFQSRRPNTSFCFLDIRSPGLGDTAMYLCATSREGLPNEKLFFGSGTQLSVL.

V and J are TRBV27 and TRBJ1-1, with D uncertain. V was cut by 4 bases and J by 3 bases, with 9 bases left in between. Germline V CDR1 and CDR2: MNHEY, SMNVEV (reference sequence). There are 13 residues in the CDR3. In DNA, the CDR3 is TGTGCCAGCAGTTCTAGGGAATACACTGAAGCTTTCTTT. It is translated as CASSSREYTEAFF.